Listed here is a single T cell receptor (beta chain). As originally analysed: Reference gene primer amplification yielded estimated nucleated cell counts. The assay was immunoSEQ multiplex PCR, and TCRdb's table has in-frame clones only and misses some. That table gives V, J and clone size, and the DNA gave D and trimming. The sample yields some 26,000 clones, 70% to 90% seen once. The data originate from a study of blood T cell repertoires in COVID-19. Whole-study context: There were acute and convalescent COVID-19 samples, and they came from the United States, Italy and Spain. Sources were T cells, B-cell-depleted T cells, or PBMCs; the material itself was cDNA or gDNA.

V gave up 1 base and J gave up 3 bases; unmatched junction bases: 8. This CDR3 comprises 18 residues. Germline-derived CDR1 and CDR2 are SGHNT and YENEEA. This chain joins TRBV11-3 and TRBJ2-2; 10 bases are shared with TRBD1. The receptor's source is a human donor in a cohort sampled during active COVID-19. The sequenced material came from peripheral blood. The CDR3 DNA reads as TGTGCCAGCAGCTTAGCCCTCGGACAGGGGGTCCACACCGGGGAGCTGTTTTTT. Its translation is CASSLALGQGVHTGELFF.